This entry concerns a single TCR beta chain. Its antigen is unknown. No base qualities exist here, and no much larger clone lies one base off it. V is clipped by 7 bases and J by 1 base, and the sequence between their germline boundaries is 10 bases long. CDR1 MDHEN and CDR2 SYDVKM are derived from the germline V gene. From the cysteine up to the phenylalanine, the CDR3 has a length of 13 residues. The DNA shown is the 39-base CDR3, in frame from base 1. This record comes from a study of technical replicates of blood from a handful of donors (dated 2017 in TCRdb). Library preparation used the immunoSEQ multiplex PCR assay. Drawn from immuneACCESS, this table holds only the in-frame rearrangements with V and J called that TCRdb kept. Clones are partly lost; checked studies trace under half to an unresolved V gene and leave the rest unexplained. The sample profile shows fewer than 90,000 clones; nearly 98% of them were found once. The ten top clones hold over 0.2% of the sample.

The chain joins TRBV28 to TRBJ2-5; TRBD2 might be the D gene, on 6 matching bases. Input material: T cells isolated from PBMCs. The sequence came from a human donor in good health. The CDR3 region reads CASIGGFQETQYF. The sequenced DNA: TGTGCCAGCATCGGGGGTTTCCAAGAGACCCAGTACTTC.